A single sample is the source of the 27 T cell receptor beta chains below, sequenced in a study of blood T cell repertoires in COVID-19. Sequencing was performed with immunoSEQ multiplex PCR; in TCRdb, only in-frame clones are kept and a portion is missing. The repertoire has 300,000 to 350,000 clones, over 75% of them found once; the top ten carry roughly 2.3%. Sample: PBMCs or T cells enriched from blood (not recorded which). Receptor source: a man aged 30-40 years who had recovered from COVID-19.

The gene calls are TRBV9 and TRBJ2-2; D ambiguous. The germline V gene has CDR1 SGDLS and CDR2 YYNGEE. This CDR3 spans 14 amino acids. With 1 base removed from V and 7 bases from J, the gap between germline ends came to 11 bases. CDR3 bases: TGTGCCAGCAGCGTACAAGCGTCGGGCGGGGAGCTGTTTTTT. Its translation is CASSVQASGGELFF.

V usage is TRBV5-3 and J usage is TRBJ2-7; the D gene is possibly TRBD1 (6 bases). TRBV5-3 is an open reading frame whose function is uncertain. The CDR3 length is 17 residues. V was shortened by 2 bases and J by 1 base, with 19 bases between the two germline ends. CDR3 sequence reads: CARSLPIESGVSYEQYF. DNA for the CDR3: TGTGCCAGAAGCTTACCGATTGAATCAGGGGTTTCCTACGAGCAGTACTTC.

V and J are TRBV7-9 and TRBJ1-6, with D possibly TRBD1 on 6 matching bases. V gave up 1 base and J gave up 6 bases, with 10 bases separating them. Germline loops: CDR1 SEHNR, CDR2 FQNEAQ (reference sequence). The length of the CDR3 is 15 residues. CDR3 region: CASSLVDRTNSPLHF. The CDR3 coding sequence is TGTGCCAGCAGCTTAGTCGACAGGACTAATTCACCCCTCCACTTT.

The CDR3 loop reads CASSEGQGAPYNEQFF. In nucleotides, the CDR3 is TGTGCCAGCAGTGAGGGACAGGGGGCACCATACAATGAGCAGTTCTTC. The V gene is TRBV6-1, the J gene TRBJ2-1, with TRBD1 identical over 12 bases. The CDR3 sequence is 16 residues long. Per germline, CDR1 MNHNS and CDR2 SASEGT. V gave up 3 bases and J gave up 4 bases; unmatched junction bases: 4.

The chain joins TRBV29-1 to TRBJ1-1, with unresolved D. CDR3 size: 12 residues. Germline CDR1 SQVTM, CDR2 ANQGSEA. V shed 4 bases and J shed 2 bases, with 8 bases lying between them. CDR3 amino acids: CSVGGLNTEAFF. In DNA form, the CDR3 reads TGCAGCGTTGGCGGCCTTAACACTGAAGCTTTCTTT.

The chain couples TRBV12-3 or TRBV12-4 to TRBJ2-1; D call uncertain. The CDR3 runs to 12 residues. Trimming removed 3 bases at V and 6 bases at J, with 6 bases between. The CDR3 DNA follows: TGTGCCAGCAGTTTGCAGGTCAATGAGCAGTTCTTC. Its protein is CASSLQVNEQFF.

The rearrangement joins TRBV4-3 to TRBJ2-7, with D tentatively TRBD1 (6 bases). The germline gives CDR1 LGHNA, CDR2 YSLEER. The CDR3 is made up of 15 amino acids. Deletions cut 0 bases from V and 6 bases from J, with 15 bases between. The CDR3 coding sequence is TGCGCCAGCAGCCAAGATGGGACATCTGGGCTCGAGCAGTACTTC. Protein: CASSQDGTSGLEQYF.

The V and J genes are TRBV5-1 and TRBJ1-1, with 7 positions matching TRBD1. CDR1 and CDR2 from the germline V gene are SGHRS and YFSETQ. The CDR3 is made up of 14 amino acids. V gave up 4 bases and J gave up 3 bases; unmatched junction bases: 6. The CDR3 bases are TGCGCCAGCAGCAGACAGGGTATCGACACTGAAGCTTTCTTT. Protein sequence: CASSRQGIDTEAFF.

CDR3 sequence reads: CASSVGQTSGNTIYF. In DNA, the CDR3 is TGTGCCAGCAGTGTTGGGCAGACCTCTGGAAACACCATATATTTT. The chain has TRBV6-1 and TRBJ1-3, with D unclear. Per germline, CDR1 MNHNS and CDR2 SASEGT. V lost 4 bases, J lost 0 bases, and 10 bases lay in between. CDR3 length equals 15 residues.

This sequence joins TRBV9 and TRBJ2-5, with TRBD1 as a possible D gene (7 bases). CDR3 length: 14 amino acids. V lost 3 bases and J lost 2, with 11 bases in between. Germline V gene lookup returns CDR1 SGDLS and CDR2 YYNGEE. The CDR3: CASSGAGGQETQYF. CDR3 nucleotides: TGTGCCAGCAGCGGGGCAGGGGGGCAAGAGACCCAGTACTTC.

CDR3 loop: CASTGSSYNSPLHF. The CDR3 coding sequence is TGTGCCAGTACAGGTTCCTCCTATAATTCACCCCTCCACTTT. The chain carries TRBV6-6 and TRBJ1-6; a weak D match, TRBD1 (5 bases). Germline CDR1 and CDR2: MNHNY and SVGAGI (reference sequence). The CDR3 extends over 14 amino acids. V dropped 9 bases and J dropped 0 bases, with 9 bases sitting between them.

A few counts support this clone. The rearrangement links TRBV5-1 to TRBJ1-4, with 11 bases matching TRBD1. The V and J ends lost 0 bases and 8 bases, in that order; junction bases with no gene match: 6. Germline V gene sequence: CDR1 SGHRS, CDR2 YFSETQ. This CDR3 has 16 amino acids. The CDR3 nucleotides read TGCGCCAGCAGCTTGGGGACAGGGGGCATCGGGGAAAAACTGTTTTTT. It encodes CASSLGTGGIGEKLFF.

The rearrangement joins TRBV18 to TRBJ1-5; D might be TRBD1 (6 bases). The germline gives CDR1 KGHSH, CDR2 LQKENI. This CDR3 is 14 amino acids long. Trimming pared 4 bases from V and 1 base from J, leaving 8 bases between. This CDR3 is CASSQGDSNQPQHF. The CDR3, as DNA: TGTGCCAGCTCACAGGGGGACAGCAATCAGCCCCAGCATTTT.

The rearrangement links TRBV5-5 to TRBJ2-4, with 8 bases matching TRBD1. The junction had 20 bases not matched to a gene; V was cut back by 4 bases and J by 8 bases. Per the germline V gene, CDR1 is SGHKS and CDR2 is YYEKEE (reference sequence). This CDR3 is 18 amino acids long. CDR3 coding DNA: TGTGCCAGCAGCAACGATAATGGAGCCGGACAGGGTGAATACATTCAGTACTTC. This translates into CASSNDNGAGQGEYIQYF.

This clone has only one observation. V gene TRBV18 combines with J gene TRBJ1-4, with 7 positions matching TRBD1. This CDR3 region has 17 residues. Germline lookup yields CDR1 KGHSH and CDR2 LQKENI. The V and J ends lost 5 bases and 0 bases, in that order; junction bases with no gene match: 9. The CDR3 sequence is CASSTTGPGTTNEKLFF. The CDR3 DNA reads TGTGCCAGCTCAACGACAGGGCCAGGAACAACTAATGAAAAACTGTTTTTT.

The chain combines TRBV27 with TRBJ1-6; 8 bases map to TRBD1. V lost 4 bases to trimming and J lost 8 bases; unmatched junction nucleotides: 4. This CDR3 contains 14 residues. The V gene's germline CDR1 is MNHEY and CDR2 SMNVEV (reference sequence). CDR3: CASSSTGEYSPLHF. The CDR3 DNA reads TGTGCCAGCAGTTCGACAGGGGAGTATTCACCCCTCCACTTT.

The genes are TRBV7-9 and TRBJ2-7, with D perhaps TRBD2 (5 bases). Germline-derived CDR1 and CDR2 are SEHNR and FQNEAQ (reference sequence). V lost 2 bases, J lost 2 bases, and 10 bases lay in between. This CDR3 spans 14 amino acids. CDR3 nucleotides: TGTGCCAGCAGCTTATCCGGGGATGCCTACGAGCAGTACTTC. Amino acid sequence: CASSLSGDAYEQYF.

V usage is TRBV5-4 and J usage is TRBJ2-5; 10 bases match TRBD2. V lost 7 bases and J lost 3; bases outside the gene matches: 9. The V gene's germline CDR1 is SGHNT and CDR2 YYREEE (reference sequence). The CDR3 totals 15 residues. The CDR3 region has the DNA TGTGCCAGCCGGAGCGGGGGGGAGGTGGAAGAGACCCAGTACTTC. Translated: CASRSGGEVEETQYF.

This clone was seen a few times. The chain links TRBV2 to TRBJ2-2; TRBD2 might be the D (7 bases). CDR3 length: 16 amino acids. V was clipped by 8 bases and J by 9 bases, with 25 bases between them. Germline lookup yields CDR1 SNHLY and CDR2 FYNNEI. The CDR3 region is CASSQGGGLTSRELFF. The CDR3, as DNA: TGTGCCAGCTCCCAAGGGGGGGGCCTTACCTCCCGGGAGCTGTTTTTT.

The chain recombines TRBV5-1 with TRBJ1-2, with D hard to call. The V and J ends lost 0 bases and 4 bases respectively, with 10 bases between them. Germline CDR1 reads SGHRS; CDR2 reads YFSETQ. The CDR3 covers 14 residues. CDR3 bases: TGCGCCAGCAGCTTGGATTCCCAGGTCTATGGCTACACCTTC. Translated, it gives CASSLDSQVYGYTF. The whole variable domain, remainder taken from reference TRBV5-1 and TRBJ1-2, is KAGVTQTPRYLIKTRGQQVTLSCSPISGHRSVSWYQQTPGQGLQFLFEYFSETQRNKGNFPGRFSGRQFSNSRSEMNVSTLELGDSALYLCASSLDSQVYGYTFGSGTRLTVV.

CDR3 in DNA: TGTGCCTGGAAGACAGAAGCTTTCTTT. Translating it yields CAWKTEAFF. This chain connects TRBV30 to TRBJ1-1, with no clear D. This CDR3 region has 9 residues. From germline, CDR1 is GTSNPN and CDR2 SVGIG (reference sequence). V was trimmed by 4 bases and J by 8 bases, leaving 5 bases between them.

The CDR3 nucleotides are TGTGCCAGCAGACCAACCCCCCCGAGTGCTAGCAATCAGCCCCAGCATTTT. Encoded protein: CASRPTPPSASNQPQHF. The J gene is TRBJ1-5, the V gene TRBV27, with D unresolved. Germline loops: CDR1 MNHEY, CDR2 SMNVEV (reference sequence). V lost 6 bases, J lost 0 bases, and 18 bases lay in between. This CDR3 region has 17 residues.

The chain has TRBV3-1 (or the pseudogene TRBV3-2) and TRBJ1-3, with a possible D match to TRBD1 (6 bases). The germline gives CDR1 LGHDT, CDR2 YNNKEL (reference sequence). The CDR3 is 21 amino acids. The V end lost 2 bases, the J end lost 5 bases, and 31 bases lay between the germline ends. This CDR3 reads CASSQTMTGTPSSGNRNTIYF. The CDR3 DNA reads as TGTGCCAGCAGCCAAACAATGACCGGGACACCGTCGAGCGGGAATAGAAACACCATATATTTT.

The chain is built from TRBV6-5 and TRBJ1-2; 8 bases align to TRBD1. This CDR3 is built from 14 residues. V lost 7 bases to trimming and J lost 4 bases; unmatched junction nucleotides: 8. The germline V gene has CDR1 MNHEY and CDR2 SVGAGI. The CDR3 nucleotides are TGTGCCAGCATGGAATCAGGACAGGGCTATGGCTACACCTTC. This sequence encodes CASMESGQGYGYTF.

This clone was seen once. V is TRBV27 and J is TRBJ1-4, with a weak D call TRBD1 (6 bases). The germline V gene has CDR1 MNHEY and CDR2 SMNVEV (reference sequence). This CDR3 has 16 residues. With 6 bases removed from V and 6 bases from J, the gap between germline ends came to 20 bases. Here the CDR3 DNA reads TGTGCCAGCAGGGCCGAGGTTGGCAGGGGAGATGAAAAACTGTTTTTT. Translated, it gives CASRAEVGRGDEKLFF.

The gene calls are TRBV7-9 and TRBJ2-3; TRBD1 matches 12 bases. Germline CDR1 SEHNR, CDR2 FQNEAQ (reference sequence). The CDR3 spans 15 residues. J was trimmed by 5 bases and V by 3 bases; bases with no gene match: 3. The CDR3 region has the DNA TGTGCCAGCAGCTTGGGACAGGGGGCTCAAGATACGCAGTATTTT. Amino acid sequence: CASSLGQGAQDTQYF.

V gene TRBV5-5 combines with J gene TRBJ1-2; D gene uncertain. Trimming took off 0 bases at V and 1 base at J, with 7 bases between the two ends. There are 14 residues in the CDR3. The germline gives CDR1 SGHKS, CDR2 YYEKEE (reference sequence). The chain's CDR3 is CASSLGGDNYGYTF. In DNA form, the CDR3 reads TGTGCCAGCAGCTTGGGTGGAGATAACTATGGCTACACCTTC.